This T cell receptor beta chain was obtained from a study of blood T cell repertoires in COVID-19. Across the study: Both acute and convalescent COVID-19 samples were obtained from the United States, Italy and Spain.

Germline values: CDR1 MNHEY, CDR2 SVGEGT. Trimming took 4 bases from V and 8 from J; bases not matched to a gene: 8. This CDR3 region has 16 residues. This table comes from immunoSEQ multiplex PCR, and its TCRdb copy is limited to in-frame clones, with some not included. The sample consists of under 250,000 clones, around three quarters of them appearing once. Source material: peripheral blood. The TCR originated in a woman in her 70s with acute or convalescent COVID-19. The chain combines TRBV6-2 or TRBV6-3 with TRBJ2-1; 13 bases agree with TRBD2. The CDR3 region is CASSFTTSGRFDEQFF. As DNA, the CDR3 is TGTGCCAGCAGTTTCACGACTAGCGGGAGGTTCGATGAGCAGTTCTTC.